These 18 T cell receptor beta chains came from one sample sequenced in a study of CD8 T cells in Susac syndrome (dated by TCRdb to about 2019). Library creation used the immunoSEQ multiplex PCR assay. RNA was extracted using the RNeasy kit, and roughly 0.5 to 1 microgram was reverse transcribed with random hexamers. Starting from the raw public reads, TCRdb applied fastp trimming at Q25, assembled clones with MiXCR and retained in-frame beta chains. A single entry per CDR3 protein holds the most common genes and DNA from its merged rows. Counted in this sample were 180,000 or so distinct CDR3 sequences; about 93% of them appeared once. The top ten clones comprise 0.13% to 0.15% of the sample. Specimen: CD4+ T cells from PBMCs. The receptors originated from a human donor in good health.

In nucleotides, the CDR3 is TGTGCCACACGGACGAACACTGAAGCTTTCTTT. The encoded protein is CATRTNTEAFF. The rearrangement joins TRBV6-2 or TRBV6-3 to TRBJ1-1; D unclear. The CDR3 is 11 amino acids. Germline V gene lookup returns CDR1 MNHEY and CDR2 SVGEGT. The V end lost 10 bases, the J end lost 1 base, and 7 bases lay between the germline ends.

V and J are TRBV7-2 and TRBJ1-3; 9 bases are shared with TRBD1. Germline values: CDR1 SGHTA, CDR2 FQGNSA. V lost 3 bases to trimming and J lost 4 bases; unmatched junction nucleotides: 4. This CDR3 is built from 15 residues. For the CDR3, the DNA is TGTGCCAGCAGCTTGGGACAGGGTTCCGGAAACACCATATATTTT. Its protein product is CASSLGQGSGNTIYF.

The chain employs TRBV19 and TRBJ1-2, with 7 bases matching TRBD1. Per the germline V gene, CDR1 is LNHDA and CDR2 is SQIVND (reference sequence). The CDR3 extends over 16 amino acids. V gave up 4 bases and J gave up 1 base; unmatched junction bases: 9. CDR3 amino acids: CASSTLPGQYNYGYTF. The CDR3 DNA reads as TGTGCCAGTAGTACGCTTCCGGGACAGTATAACTATGGCTACACCTTC.

The rearrangement links TRBV18 to TRBJ2-1; 8 bases agree with TRBD1. The CDR3 covers 17 residues. Per germline, CDR1 KGHSH and CDR2 LQKENI. The J segment lost 4 bases and the V segment lost 0 bases, leaving 8 bases of the junction unmatched. The CDR3 nucleotides are TGTGCCAGCTCACCACCGGAGGGGACAGGTCGATACAATGAGCAGTTCTTC. Its translation: CASSPPEGTGRYNEQFF. Combining the CDR3 with reference TRBV18 and TRBJ2-1 gives the whole variable domain NAGVMQNPRHLVRRRGQEARLRCSPMKGHSHVYWYRQLPEEGLKFMVYLQKENIIDESGMPKERFSAEFPKEGPSILRIQQVVRGDSAAYFCASSPPEGTGRYNEQFFGPGTRLTVL.

The rearrangement uses TRBV3-1 and TRBJ1-2, with D possibly TRBD1 on 5 matching bases. CDR3 length equals 14 residues. Trimming took off 1 base at V and 4 bases at J, with 10 bases between the two ends. In germline, CDR1 is LGHDT, CDR2 YNNKEL (reference sequence). The DNA of the CDR3 is TGTGCCAGCAGCCAAGGGCCAGGGACCTATGGCTACACCTTC. This translates into CASSQGPGTYGYTF.

V usage is TRBV20-1 and J usage is TRBJ1-2; D might be TRBD1 (5 bases). The CDR3 extends over 16 amino acids. Trimming pared 0 bases from V and 3 bases from J, leaving 17 bases between. The germline V gene encodes CDR1 DFQATT and CDR2 SNEGSKA (reference sequence). This CDR3 is CSARDWGGTRDYGYTF. DNA for the CDR3: TGCAGTGCTAGAGATTGGGGAGGGACCCGAGACTATGGCTACACCTTC.

The gene calls are TRBV12-3 or TRBV12-4 and TRBJ1-6; 10 nucleotides agree with TRBD1. This CDR3 is 14 amino acids long. The ends lost 5 bases at V and 10 bases at J; junction bases unmatched: 5. The CDR3, as DNA: TGTGCCAGCAGTGGGACAGGGGCGAGCTCACCCCTCCACTTT. It translates to CASSGTGASSPLHF.

V usage is TRBV6-1 and J usage is TRBJ1-2, with D possibly TRBD1 on 5 matching bases. CDR1 and CDR2 (germline): MNHNS, SASEGT. V lost 3 bases, J lost 8 bases, and 16 bases lay in between. CDR3 size: 14 residues. The chain's CDR3 is CASSEARGIEGYTF. In DNA form, the CDR3 reads TGTGCCAGCAGTGAGGCTCGGGGGATTGAGGGCTACACCTTC.

This sequence joins TRBV30 and TRBJ1-2, with 9 positions matching TRBD1. This CDR3 is 13 amino acids long. Looked up from germline, CDR1 is GTSNPN and CDR2 is SVGIG (reference sequence). The ends lost 7 bases at V and 2 bases at J; junction bases unmatched: 5. The CDR3 sequence is CAYGGTGNYGYTF. The CDR3, as DNA: TGTGCCTACGGTGGGACAGGGAACTATGGCTACACCTTC. The full variable domain, rest sourced from reference TRBV30 and TRBJ1-2, is SQTIHQWPATLVQPVGSPLSLECTVEGTSNPNLYWYRQAAGRGLQLLFYSVGIGQISSEVPQNLSASRPQDRQFILSSKKLLLSDSGFYLCAYGGTGNYGYTFGSGTRLTVV.

The chain recombines TRBV19 with TRBJ1-1; no clear D gene. CDR3 length: 12 residues. V lost 7 bases to trimming and J lost 5 bases, with 11 bases between them. Germline assignment: CDR1 LNHDA and CDR2 SQIVND (reference sequence). The CDR3 loop is CASTLHRTEAFF. Here the CDR3 DNA reads TGTGCCAGTACCCTCCATAGGACTGAAGCTTTCTTT.

This sequence joins TRBV11-1 and TRBJ2-5; D remains ambiguous. The CDR3 is 15 amino acids. V was shortened by 5 bases and J by 3 bases, with 16 bases between the two germline ends. The germline V gene has CDR1 SGHAT and CDR2 FQDESV (reference sequence). The CDR3 bases are TGTGCCAGCAGCCCGAGACTCCTTACCGAAGAGACCCAGTACTTC. Its translation is CASSPRLLTEETQYF. Filled out from reference TRBV11-1 and TRBJ2-5, the complete variable domain reads EAEVAQSPRYKITEKSQAVAFWCDPISGHATLYWYRQILGQGPELLVQFQDESVVDDSQLPKDRFSAERLKGVDSTLKIQPAELGDSAMYLCASSPRLLTEETQYFGPGTRLLVL.

J is TRBJ2-3 and V is TRBV3-1, with TRBD2 identical over 8 bases. Germline V gives CDR1 LGHDT, CDR2 YNNKEL (reference sequence). The CDR3 totals 17 residues. V was pared by 3 bases and J by 7 bases, with 15 bases of the junction left unmatched. Written as DNA, the CDR3 is TGTGCCAGCAGCCACGTAACAACATTACTAGCGGAGAATACGCAGTATTTT. This sequence encodes CASSHVTTLLAENTQYF.

The rearrangement links TRBV24-1 to TRBJ2-7, with 9 bases identical to TRBD1. CDR3 size: 16 residues. V trimming: 7 bases; J trimming: 1 base; junction bases outside the gene matches: 10. Per the germline V gene, CDR1 is KGHDR and CDR2 is SFDVKD. As DNA, the CDR3 is TGTGCCACCAGCCTAACAGGGGGCCACCGATCCTACGAGCAGTACTTC. Its protein product is CATSLTGGHRSYEQYF.

The V call is TRBV7-9, the J call TRBJ2-3; D is possibly TRBD2 (6 bases). Germline CDR1 reads SEHNR; CDR2 reads FQNEAQ (reference sequence). Trimming removed 7 bases at V and 5 bases at J, with 13 bases between. This CDR3 is built from 13 residues. CDR3 DNA sequence: TGTGCCAGCATCAAGTCGGGGGTAGATACGCAGTATTTT. Encoded protein: CASIKSGVDTQYF.

The chain recombines TRBV15 with TRBJ2-7; D gene ambiguous. Germline-derived CDR1 and CDR2 are LNHNV and YYDKDF (reference sequence). V dropped 2 bases and J dropped 2 bases, with 16 bases sitting between them. This CDR3 is built from 16 residues. The CDR3 nucleotides are TGTGCCACCAGCAGAACCCGGACCGAACCTCCCTACGAGCAGTACTTC. Amino acids: CATSRTRTEPPYEQYF.

CDR3 coding DNA: TGTGCCGCCCGGGGGGTCGAGACGTCACCCCTCCACTTT. As protein: CAARGVETSPLHF. The V and J genes are TRBV6-2 or TRBV6-3 and TRBJ1-6, with D perhaps matching TRBD1 (5 bases). Trimming stripped 11 bases from V and 10 bases from J, with 18 bases between. CDR3 size: 13 residues. CDR1 is MNHEY, CDR2 SVGEGT, per germline.

The chain employs TRBV5-1 and TRBJ2-2; D may correspond to TRBD1 or TRBD2 (5 bases each). From germline, CDR1 is SGHRS and CDR2 YFSETQ. Trimming stripped 7 bases from V and 0 bases from J, with 13 bases between. There are 15 residues in the CDR3. CDR3 bases: TGCGCCAGCGGACGAGGGGCCACGAACACCGGGGAGCTGTTTTTT. It specifies CASGRGATNTGELFF.

CDR3 sequence reads: CASSQETRTDTQYF. Here the CDR3 DNA reads TGCGCCAGCAGCCAAGAAACGCGCACAGATACGCAGTATTTT. The rearrangement links TRBV4-3 to TRBJ2-3; D gene unclear. The CDR3 runs 14 residues. V was cut by 0 bases and J by 1 base, with 5 bases left in between. The germline V gene encodes CDR1 LGHNA and CDR2 YSLEER.